What follows describes a single T cell receptor (beta chain). This clonotype was counted a few times. Its antigen specificity is not known. Base qualities are missing; no much larger clone stands one base away. Receptors were amplified or captured by multiplex PCR. Sequencer: Illumina HiSeq 4000. To build TCR beta libraries, CDR3 regions were amplified by Arm-PCR using iRepertoire HTBI primers. PCR products were gel purified before sequencing. As for how the authors treated the data: A total of fewer than 70 TRBV and approximately 13 TRBJ segments were identified across samples and were used for gene usage analysis of CDR3 amino acid clonotypes. COPE and FqMerger were used to merge the filtered high-quality paired reads into contigs. BLAST was used to align contigs to the IMGT TRBV, TRBD and TRBJ reference genes, and CDR3 was defined following IMGT. Clonotypes above 0.1% frequency were classified as highly expanded clones. Repertoire diversity was measured by Shannon entropy, and V-J evenness by the Gini coefficient. A clonotype was considered public if more than one individual shared it. The raw public data were reprocessed by TCRdb itself: fastp quality trimming at Q25, MiXCR clonotype calling, in-frame beta chains only. Every entry covers one CDR3 protein and lists the most common genes and DNA from its rows. The V and J calls, along with clone size, are taken from TCRdb and not from the paper's own processing. The sample includes hundreds of thousands of distinct CDR3 sequences, with 15% to 20% observed a single time. Of the sample, 15% to 20% is held by the ten largest clones.

The sample belongs to a study of regulatory T cells in long-lasting Graves disease (TCRdb year 2021). At the level of the whole study: In the newly diagnosed Graves' disease group, patients had been taking antithyroid drugs for less than 3 months. A total of approximately 35 samples were covered by TCR sequencing, comprising around 13 persistent and around 20 newly diagnosed Graves' disease patients. Peripheral blood TCR sequencing and RNA sequencing compared persistent Graves' disease patients with newly diagnosed Graves' disease patients. The study was registered as a clinical trial and conducted in China.

Study-wide conclusions, independent of this receptor: Sequencing and analysis were restricted to the TCR beta chain. Persistent patients shared more public clonotypes among themselves (under 3,000) than newly diagnosed patients did (over 950). The authors acknowledged the small sample size as a limitation that may reduce accuracy. Lower TCR Shannon entropy and fewer highly expanded clones were observed in persistent Graves' disease patients than in newly diagnosed patients, which suggested clonal expansion. The study examined only peripheral blood because the primary lesion, thyroid tissue, could not be accessed.

The sample's time point label, decoded: newly diagnosed GD, antithyroid drugs for less than 3 months. RNA was extracted from PBMCs in TRIzol for both TCR sequencing and RNA sequencing. The diagnosis of Graves' disease followed American Thyroid Association guidelines. Recruitment of patients was carried out at an endocrinology department in Xi'an, China. Each patient gave approximately 9.7 milliliters of peripheral blood, collected in an EDTA anticoagulant tube. PBMCs were isolated by Ficoll Paque Plus density gradient separation without further T cell sorting. RNA quality was checked with an Agilent 2100 Bioanalyzer and agarose gel, and concentration with a NanoDrop 2000. These same records also appear under a second study, on T cells in Graves' hyperthyroidism and ophthalmopathy. Per the second study: Graves' hyperthyroidism was defined as stable when no progression to ophthalmopathy occurred over 18 months of follow-up. Hyperthyroidism patients were newly diagnosed, had a disease duration of under 2 months, and were aged 18 to 65 years. Patients with uncontrolled infections, other autoimmune diseases, pregnancy or lactation were excluded. Diagnoses were established on the basis of clinical symptoms, serum thyroxine and TRAb, thyroid ultrasound, and orbital computed tomography. The first round of RT-PCR for the TCR CDR3 was performed with the HTBI primer set and the Qiagen OneStep RT-PCR kit. Most expanded thyroid clonotypes (frequency above 0.001) were also detected in blood, suggesting blood repertoires may reflect thyroid immune responses. A 13 V-J signature model separated ophthalmopathy from stable hyperthyroidism, with approximately 87% sensitivity and 81.08% specificity in cross-validation and 80%/75% in testing. During validation, the model predicted progression to ophthalmopathy a median of approximately 6.5 months ahead of onset, with almost 71% sensitivity and roughly 72% specificity. To identify distinguishing TCR V-J signatures, a discovery cohort of roughly 100 patients was used, comprising under 45 with Graves' ophthalmopathy and approximately 57 with stable Graves' hyperthyroidism. Whether ophthalmopathy could be predicted prospectively was tested in an independent validation cohort made up of under 20 hyperthyroidism patients plus 17 patients who later progressed to ophthalmopathy. The roughly 91 discovery patients were randomly divided into training and test sets at a 7:3 ratio. In over five Graves' hyperthyroidism patients, the study also compared T-cell repertoires from thyroid tissue with T-cell repertoires from blood. Following sampling, methimazole starting at 30 mg daily was given to hyperthyroidism patients, and high-dose intravenous methylprednisolone was given to ophthalmopathy patients. Libraries were constructed in a second round of multiplex PCR, after which size selection and purification were carried out. Paired-end sequencing of the libraries was performed with 100 bp reads on an Illumina HiSeq2000. SOAPnuke was used to process the raw data, throwing out any read that contained adapters or uncalled bases, had a mean Phred below 15, or lacked an exact constant-primer or identifier match. High-quality paired reads were merged using COPE v1.2.5, and each unique nucleotide sequence was defined as a clonotype. MiTCR v1.1 was used to align clonotypes to the IMGT TRBV, TRBD and TRBJ reference segments. The analysis included only V-J combinations with a frequency above 0.0001, which together covered roughly 99% of the repertoires. A TCS score was defined as the ratio of F50 (clonal expansion) to E x V (chaos), with BLOSUM62-based TCRdist applied between CDR3 peptides within each V-J. Welch's t-statistics and random forest reduced 500 to 550 V-J features to roughly 13, which were used in a naive Bayes classifier (R e1071). Sample size was not statistically predetermined, and investigators were not blinded to group allocation. TCR Vbeta CDR3 sequencing of some 140 peripheral blood samples (under 45 ophthalmopathy, roughly 72 hyperthyroidism and about 17 progressor patients) is reported in the paper.

The sequenced sample was peripheral blood mononuclear cells (PBMCs), obtained at new diagnosis, from a patient treated with antithyroid drugs. This receptor was taken from a woman aged 25-40 years with Graves disease. Donor details come from another sample of the same person, matched by shared clones.

The base sequence is TGTGCCAGCAGCTTAGCAGCGAGCGCCCCCCACGAGCAGTACTTC. It is translated as CASSLAASAPHEQYF. This chain joins TRBV7-2 to TRBJ2-7; no D segment can be confidently identified. Including cysteine and phenylalanine, the CDR3 has 15 amino acids. CDR3 DNA is the only sequence kept; it has 45 bases, read in frame from the first base. Cut back by 0 bases and 5 bases, the V and J ends lie 14 bases apart. Sequences SGHTA (CDR1) and FQGNSA (CDR2) are obtained from the germline V gene.